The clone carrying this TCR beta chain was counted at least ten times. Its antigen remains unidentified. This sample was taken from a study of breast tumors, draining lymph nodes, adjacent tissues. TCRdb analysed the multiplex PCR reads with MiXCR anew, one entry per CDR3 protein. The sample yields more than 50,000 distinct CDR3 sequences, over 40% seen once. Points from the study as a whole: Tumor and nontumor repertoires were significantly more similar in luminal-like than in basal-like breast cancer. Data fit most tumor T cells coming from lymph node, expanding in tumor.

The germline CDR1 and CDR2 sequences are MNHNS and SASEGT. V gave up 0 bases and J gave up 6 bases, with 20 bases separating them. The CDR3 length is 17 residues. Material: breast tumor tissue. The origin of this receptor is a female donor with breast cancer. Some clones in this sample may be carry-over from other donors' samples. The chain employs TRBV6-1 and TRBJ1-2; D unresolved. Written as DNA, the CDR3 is TGTGCCAGCAGTGAAGCGCTTCGGGTAAACAGCGTCGATGGCTACACCTTC. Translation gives CASSEALRVNSVDGYTF.